This TCR beta chain was recovered during a study of tumor-infiltrating lymphocytes in localized non-small cell lung cancer. Germline V gene lookup returns CDR1 KGHSH and CDR2 LQKENI. This CDR3 is 16 amino acids long. V was pared by 3 bases and J by 2 bases, with 2 bases of the junction left unmatched. Worth noting for this clone: What it recognizes is unknown.

Study-wide results and caveats: Not all patients were TCR sequenced, owing to tissue quantity. Immunotypes IM1 and IM2 had similar TCR-derived T-cell fractions. Compared with uninvolved lung, tumors showed higher T cell infiltration by TCRbeta sequencing.

TCRdb's copy holds only in-frame clones and misses some; the assay was immunoSEQ multiplex PCR. The profile shows 10,000 to 12,000 clones, 55% to 80% of them singletons. Sequenced input: lung tumor tissue. The receptor was derived from a human donor with non-small cell lung cancer. The chain uses TRBV18 and TRBJ2-1, with 12 bases that match TRBD2. The CDR3 sequence: CASSPGTSGPYNEQFF. In DNA, the CDR3 is TGTGCCAGCTCACCTGGGACTAGCGGGCCCTACAATGAGCAGTTCTTC.